This T cell receptor (beta chain) appears in the sequencing data of a study of T cells in tuberculosis. TCR-alpha and TCR-beta chains were sequenced unpaired. The assay was immunoSEQ multiplex PCR, and TCRdb's table has in-frame clones only and misses some. Of about 88,000 clones in the sample, roughly 91% were seen once. Thawed, overnight-rested PBMC were stained with GMM-loaded CD1B tetramer, viability dye and anti-CD3, then sorted. The CD1B tetramers carried C32 glucose monomycolate purified from Rhodococcus equi. Tetramer-sorted PBMC had been CD14 monocyte-depleted before freezing. Approximately 95,000 tetramer-negative cells were sorted from each donor. Germline CDR1 SGHRS, CDR2 YFSETQ. The CDR3 sequence is 13 residues long. V was shortened by 4 bases and J by 6 bases, with 13 bases between the two germline ends.

The TCR sequence derives from an adult woman with latent tuberculosis. The sample comprised CD1b-GMM tetramer-negative cells sorted from PBMCs. The chain joins TRBV5-1 to TRBJ1-1; D not resolved. The CDR3: CASSPRALAEAFF. CDR3 sequence (DNA): TGCGCCAGCAGCCCCCGAGCGCTAGCTGAAGCTTTCTTT. The variable domain in full, with the rest retrieved from reference TRBV5-1 and TRBJ1-1, is KAGVTQTPRYLIKTRGQQVTLSCSPISGHRSVSWYQQTPGQGLQFLFEYFSETQRNKGNFPGRFSGRQFSNSRSEMNVSTLELGDSALYLCASSPRALAEAFFGQGTRLTVV.